This TCR beta chain is from a study of T-cell reconstitution after alpha-beta-depleted transplantation in children. Germline V lookup: CDR1 SGHVS, CDR2 FQNEAQ. The ends were cut back, 6 bases at V and 5 bases at J, with 6 bases in the middle. This CDR3 is 11 amino acids long. This clonotype was detected a few times. Its antigen is undetermined. TCRbeta library construction was performed incorporating unique molecular identifiers. Each CDR3 protein gets one entry after TCRdb re-called the PCR reads with MiXCR. The data contain about 440,000 distinct CDR3 sequences, approximately 41% of them seen just once; the ten biggest clones take up 27%. General study points: Reportedly, roughly two months post-transplant, alpha-beta T cells arose from several hundred expanded graft clones.

This specimen consisted of PBMCs, obtained before TCRalphabeta/CD19-depleted stem cell transplant. The V and J genes are TRBV7-8 and TRBJ2-3, with a tentative D call TRBD1 (5 bases). This TCR was recovered from a girl aged 2 to 9 with aplastic anemia, due to receive a stem cell transplant. The CDR3 loop reads CASRGQDTQYF. The CDR3 bases are TGTGCCAGCAGGGGGCAAGATACGCAGTATTTT.